This T cell receptor (beta chain) derives from a study of neoadjuvant anti-PD-1 for oral cavity cancer. The V and J ends lost 4 bases and 2 bases, in that order; junction bases with no gene match: 5. The germline gives CDR1 SGHDT, CDR2 YYEEEE. The CDR3 runs 15 residues. As to time point: after neoadjuvant nivolumab, at surgical resection. Six replicates per PBMC sample, mostly from 400 to 500 ng of genomic DNA. Profiled with immunoSEQ multiplex PCR; TCRdb holds only in-frame clones, not every one. The data contain 33,000 or so clones, around four fifths of them singletons. Sequenced here: PBMCs, sampled after nivolumab (anti-PD-1) treatment. This sequence was found in a person aged 40 to 85 with oral cavity squamous cell carcinoma. The chain carries TRBV5-6 and TRBJ2-3; 9 bases match TRBD2. In DNA, the CDR3 is TGTGCCAGCAGCCTCCTAGCGGGGACCACAGATACGCAGTATTTT. Translated, it gives CASSLLAGTTDTQYF.